This T cell receptor (beta chain) was sequenced for a study of T cells in women clearing cervical HPV infection. About the study: Blood came at first lesion visit for cases, post-clearance for controls.

The method was immunoSEQ multiplex PCR; TCRdb's version includes in-frame clones alone and lacks a portion of them. The listing records tens of thousands of clones. The CDR3 spans 18 residues. The V gene's germline CDR1 is SGHRS and CDR2 YFSETQ. A remark on this clone: Germline is not matched at one junction end, which may reflect a read error. The read ends 3 residues early relative to the CDR3; the germline J gene fills the gap. Other DNA sequences of this sample code for an identical CDR3.

This chain joins TRBV5-1 and TRBJ1-3, with D hard to call. Sequencing input: blood buffy coat. This sequence originates from a woman aged 18 to 69 with a cervical HPV16 infection that either progressed to CIN3+ or cleared (not recorded which). The CDR3 here is CASSLDLTRSLSGNTIYF. The CDR3 DNA, read in part, is TGCGCCAGCAGCCTGGACTTGACCAGGTCACTCTCTGGAAACACT. Together with reference TRBV5-1 and TRBJ1-3, the CDR3 gives the full variable domain: KAGVTQTPRYLIKTRGQQVTLSCSPISGHRSVSWYQQTPGQGLQFLFEYFSETQRNKGNFPGRFSGRQFSNSRSEMNVSTLELGDSALYLCASSLDLTRSLSGNTIYFGEGSWLTVV.